This T cell receptor (beta chain) was identified during a study of PD-1 blockade in classical Hodgkin lymphoma (dated by TCRdb to 2019 to 2021). Looking at the study overall: Nivolumab dosing was 3 mg/kg intravenously every 2 weeks, continuing until either disease progression or unacceptable toxicity. The study used TCR beta sequencing and CyTOF to define a peripheral blood immune signature of response to PD-1 blockade in classical Hodgkin lymphoma. What the authors observed across the whole study: The study was limited to a single clinical trial cohort, and causes of repertoire differences, possibly disease activity or prior therapy, remained undefined. Patients starting nivolumab less than 1 year after ASCT had lower diversity and were excluded from later analyses to avoid confounding by immune reconstitution. A significant rise by C4D1 was seen in CD4+ but not CD8+ TCR diversity (p=0.0027 vs p=0.16), with the rise being most apparent in complete responders (p=0.02). Baseline TCR diversity was reported to be lower in newly diagnosed patients than in healthy donors and to be lower still in relapsed/refractory patients. Baseline diversity similar to that of newly diagnosed patients was observed in trial patients achieving complete response, whereas significantly lower diversity was observed in partial responders and progressors.

Concerning this clone itself: Its antigen is unknown. Nothing much larger sits one base from this clone, and base qualities are not available.

The Qiagen DNeasy kit was used to extract genomic DNA from unsorted PBMCs and from the negatively selected CD4+ and CD8+ fractions. Using primers that anneal to V and J segments, immunoSEQ multiplex PCR amplified the TCR beta CDR3 regions. A synthetic immune receptor repertoire was used to minimize amplification bias, and any residual bias was removed computationally once sequencing was done. In the paper's pipeline: Custom Python scripts were used to quantify repertoire diversity as the Shannon entropy index. Unsorted, CD4+ and CD8+ repertoires were analyzed separately, except for combined analyses in which CD4+ and CD8+ sequences were merged in silico. A clone counted as expanded when the clone's frequency after treatment rose at least 2-fold relative to C1D1, and clones undetected at baseline were given a pseudocount of 0.5. Singleton clones were defined as clones with 0 or 1 copy at C1D1, and non-singleton clones were defined as clones with 2 or more copies. Clones expanded in unsorted samples were assigned a CD4+, CD8+ or unknown annotation through matching of protein sequences in sorted samples from the same patient. Wilcoxon tests on paired samples were used to test diversity changes from C1D1 to C4D1. Drawn from immuneACCESS, this table holds only the in-frame rearrangements with V and J called that TCRdb kept. Clones are partly lost; checked studies trace under half to an unresolved V gene and leave the rest unexplained. V and J calls and clone size are copied from that table; D and trimming were computed from the DNA. This sample lists roughly 96,000 clones; 85% to 95% were detected once. Roughly 1.9% of the sample belongs to the ten largest clones.

The sample's time point, from its label and the paper: cycle 4 day 1 (C4D1), after more than 5 weeks of nivolumab. Relapse after autologous stem cell transplantation had occurred in all trial patients, and cohorts A, B and C were distinguished by prior brentuximab vedotin exposure. A total of around 60 patients with relapsed/refractory classical Hodgkin lymphoma made up the trial cohort, and each patient's best overall response was complete response, partial response or progressive disease. Single-agent nivolumab was administered to trial patients in the multi-cohort phase II CheckMate 205 trial. An independent review committee assessed best overall response by applying the 2007 International Working Group response criteria. Trial PBMCs were collected just before the start of nivolumab (C1D1) and during therapy at cycle 2 day 1 and cycle 4 day 1. After peripheral blood was drawn into 8 mL Vacutainer Cell Preparation Tubes, PBMCs were isolated by centrifugation and then cryopreserved.

In the germline V gene, CDR1 corresponds to MNHEY and CDR2 to SVGAGI. V is shortened by 2 bases, J by 5 bases, and the region joining them spans 6 bases. The CDR3 spans 12 residues, from the cysteine through the phenylalanine. Only CDR3 DNA remains: 36 bases, in frame from the first base. This clonotype was sampled from a human donor with classical Hodgkin lymphoma. The V gene is TRBV6-5 and the J gene is TRBJ2-5; the best D guess is TRBD1, with 5 bases matching. Here the sequenced sample was peripheral blood mononuclear cells (PBMCs), taken before the fourth cycle of nivolumab. This receptor carries the CDR3 CASSYNRETQYF. The DNA is as follows: TGTGCCAGCAGTTACAACAGGGAGACCCAGTACTTC.